The text below deals with one T cell receptor beta chain. Its cognate antigen is unknown. V lost 4 bases to trimming and J lost 3 bases, with 7 bases between them. This CDR3 comprises 13 residues. Per the germline V gene, CDR1 is ENHRY and CDR2 is SYGVKD. The data originate from a study of shared clonotypes between healthy human individuals. Study findings and constraints: Generation probability values for non-shared clonotypes were lower than those for clonotypes shared by all four donors. Clonotypes that were shared across a few donors made up about 5.1% of naive CD4 clonotypes.

Donation came from healthy HIV-negative adults that had no recent acute infections or vaccinations. Donors were Caucasian adults residing in Nashville, Tennessee, USA. Clones were read by immunoSEQ multiplex PCR, and TCRdb kept only the in-frame ones, dropping some. The sample contains hundreds of thousands of clones, more than 95% of which appear only once. The sequence derives from a woman in her twenties or thirties in good health. Input material: naive CD4+ T cells sorted from blood. Subset specified: CD45RA+ positively selected. The rearrangement joins TRBV10-3 to TRBJ1-3, with D perhaps matching TRBD1 (5 bases). The CDR3 loop is CAISGQGGNTIYF. CDR3 DNA sequence: TGTGCCATCAGTGGGCAGGGTGGAAACACCATATATTTT.